This TCR beta chain was documented in a study of cytomegalovirus exposure and HLA in healthy donors. Study information: The 110 or so validation repertoires used the same platform as the approximately 670 first-cohort repertoires, a later analysis reported.

This CDR3 spans 13 amino acids. V was trimmed by 5 bases and J by 4 bases, leaving 11 bases between them. Germline V gene sequence: CDR1 PRHDT, CDR2 FYEKMQ (reference sequence). Sequenced by immunoSEQ multiplex PCR; TCRdb stores in-frame clones only, minus some. The table records under 350,000 clones, around 86% of them present only once. Notes on this clone: Its antigen is not identified.

Study outcomes and limitations: The majority of TCR sequences were rare, yet some public TCRs appeared in many donors. 150 or so TCR beta chains were listed as cytomegalovirus-associated. Reportedly, cytomegalovirus status was diagnosed with high sensitivity and specificity.

Material for sequencing was PBMCs. This TCR came from a woman in her late teens or twenties in good health and CMV-seronegative. J is TRBJ2-5 and V is TRBV13; no clear D. CDR3 nucleotides: TGTGCCAGCAGCCCCGTCCCCGGAGAGACCCAGTACTTC. Translation: CASSPVPGETQYF.